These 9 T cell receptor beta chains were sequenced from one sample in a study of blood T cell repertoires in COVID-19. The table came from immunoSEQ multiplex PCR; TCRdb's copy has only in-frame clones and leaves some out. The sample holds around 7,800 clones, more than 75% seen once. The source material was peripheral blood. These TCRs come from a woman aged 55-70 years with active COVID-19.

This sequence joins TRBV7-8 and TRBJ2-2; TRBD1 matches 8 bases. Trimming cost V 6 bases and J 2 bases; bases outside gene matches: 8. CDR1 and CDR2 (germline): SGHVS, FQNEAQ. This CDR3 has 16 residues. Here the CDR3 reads CASRPQGAINTGELFF. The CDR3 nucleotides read TGTGCCAGCAGACCCCAGGGGGCCATTAACACCGGGGAGCTGTTTTTT.

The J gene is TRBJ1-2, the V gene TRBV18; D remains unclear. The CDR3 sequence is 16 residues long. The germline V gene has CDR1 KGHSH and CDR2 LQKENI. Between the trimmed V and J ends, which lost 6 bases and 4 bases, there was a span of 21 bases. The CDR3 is CASSSFSAYPLYGYTF. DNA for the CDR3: TGTGCCAGCTCCTCGTTCTCCGCGTACCCCCTCTATGGCTACACCTTC.

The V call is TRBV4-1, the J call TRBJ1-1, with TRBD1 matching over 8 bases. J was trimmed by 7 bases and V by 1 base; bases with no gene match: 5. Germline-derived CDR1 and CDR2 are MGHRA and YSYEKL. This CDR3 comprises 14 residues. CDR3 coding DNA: TGCGCCAGCAGCCAAGCGGGACAGGCGGTTGAAGCTTTCTTT. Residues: CASSQAGQAVEAFF.

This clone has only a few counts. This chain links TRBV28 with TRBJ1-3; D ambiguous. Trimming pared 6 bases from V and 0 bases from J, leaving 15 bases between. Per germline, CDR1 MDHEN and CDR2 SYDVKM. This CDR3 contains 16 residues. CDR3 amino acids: CASSAFEIYSGNTIYF. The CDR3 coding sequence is TGTGCCAGCAGCGCGTTCGAGATCTACTCTGGAAACACCATATATTTT.

The CDR3 is CASSSPPQANEQFF. The CDR3 nucleotides read TGTGCCAGCAGTTCCCCCCCTCAGGCGAATGAGCAGTTCTTC. The chain couples TRBV6-5 to TRBJ2-1, with D unresolved. Trimming removed 4 bases at V and 7 bases at J, with 14 bases between. The CDR3 runs to 14 residues. The germline CDR1 and CDR2 sequences are MNHEY and SVGAGI.

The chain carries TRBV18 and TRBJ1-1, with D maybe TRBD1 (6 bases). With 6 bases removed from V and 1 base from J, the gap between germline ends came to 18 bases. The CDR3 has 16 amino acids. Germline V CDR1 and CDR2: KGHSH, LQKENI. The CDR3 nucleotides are TGTGCCAGCTCGCCTCAATCGGGCAGGGGGAACACTGAAGCTTTCTTT. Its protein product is CASSPQSGRGNTEAFF.

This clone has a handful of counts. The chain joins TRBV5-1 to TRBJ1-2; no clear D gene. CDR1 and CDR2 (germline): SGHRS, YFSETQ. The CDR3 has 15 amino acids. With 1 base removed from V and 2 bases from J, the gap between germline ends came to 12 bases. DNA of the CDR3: TGCGCCAGCAGCTTGAGCGGTTCCCGAAACTATGGCTACACCTTC. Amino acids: CASSLSGSRNYGYTF.

The DNA for the CDR3 is TGCGCCAGCAGCTTGAGTCAGGGAACGGCGGCTGGAAACACCATATATTTT. This sequence encodes CASSLSQGTAAGNTIYF. This rearrangement joins TRBV5-1 to TRBJ1-3; D perhaps matches TRBD1 (5 bases). Germline CDR1 reads SGHRS; CDR2 reads YFSETQ. V lost 1 base to trimming and J lost 2 bases, with 16 bases between them. The CDR3 length is 17 residues.

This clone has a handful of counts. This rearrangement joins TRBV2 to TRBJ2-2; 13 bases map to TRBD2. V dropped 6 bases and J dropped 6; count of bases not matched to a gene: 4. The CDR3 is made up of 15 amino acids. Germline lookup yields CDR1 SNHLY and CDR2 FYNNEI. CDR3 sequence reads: CASRGTSGVSGELFF. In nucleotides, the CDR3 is TGTGCCAGCAGGGGGACTAGCGGGGTATCCGGGGAGCTGTTTTTT.